These T cell receptor beta chains were read from a single sample in a study of shared clonotypes between healthy human individuals. Sequencing was performed with immunoSEQ multiplex PCR; in TCRdb, only in-frame clones are kept and a portion is missing. The sample consists of about 2.4 million clones, approximately 94% of them appearing once. Sequencing was done on a sample of naive CD4+ T cells from PBMCs. The receptors shown here come from a man younger than 35 in good health. Some clones in this sample may be carry-over from other donors' samples. Each CDR3 is given with its conserved first and last residue. The D gene is left open where the match is weak. The size of a clone is reported for some rows only, either as once, few or many, or as a class for expanded clones.

d_call j_call clone_size v_call cdr3_nt cdr3_aa
TRBD1 TRBJ1-2 NA TRBV11-1 TGTGCCAGCAGCTTACAGGGGGCTGGCTACACCTTC CASSLQGAGYTF
NA TRBJ1-4 once TRBV4-2 TGTGCCAGCAGCCCAAGCGCAGGGAGGAATGAAAAACTGTTTTTT CASSPSAGRNEKLFF
TRBD2 TRBJ2-1 NA TRBV5-1 TGCGCCAGCAGCTATCCGACTAGCGGGAGAGGAAATGAGCAGTTCTTC CASSYPTSGRGNEQFF
NA TRBJ2-3 once TRBV9 TGTGCCAGCAGCGGAGTCGGCACAGATACGCAGTATTTT CASSGVGTDTQYF
TRBD1 TRBJ1-2 NA TRBV4-2 TGTGCCAGCAGCCAATTAACCTACAGGGGGCTCGGTGGCTACACCTTC CASSQLTYRGLGGYTF
NA TRBJ1-2 NA TRBV30 TGTGCCTGGAGTGCGCAGGGCTTTGGCTACACCTTC CAWSAQGFGYTF
NA TRBJ2-3 NA TRBV11-3 TGTGCCAGCAGCAAAATCTACACAGATACGCAGTATTTT CASSKIYTDTQYF
NA TRBJ1-2 NA TRBV5-1 TGCGCCAGCAGCCCGGAGGTCCGGGGGGTGCGGTACACCTTC CASSPEVRGVRYTF
NA TRBJ2-6 once TRBV5-1 TGCGCCAGCATCCGGGACTCTGGGGCCAACGTCCTGACTTTC CASIRDSGANVLTF
NA TRBJ2-2 NA TRBV4-1 TGCGCCAGCAGCCAAGGCACAGATAACACCGGGGAGCTGTTTTTT CASSQGTDNTGELFF
TRBD1 TRBJ2-3 once TRBV5-1 TGCGCCAGCAGCAAGGGACAGGGACGCACAGATACGCAGTATTTT CASSKGQGRTDTQYF
NA TRBJ2-5 NA TRBV5-1 TGCGCCAGCAGCTTGGCCGGGGTTCGAGAGACCCAGTACTTC CASSLAGVRETQYF
NA TRBJ2-1 NA TRBV5-4 TGTGCCAGCGCAGGGCAGGGGCTACCAAATGAGCAGTTCTTC CASAGQGLPNEQFF
NA TRBJ2-5 NA TRBV6-1 TGTGCCAGCAGTGGCAGGCCTCAAGAGACCCAGTACTTC CASSGRPQETQYF
NA TRBJ2-3 once TRBV6-4 TGTGCCAGCAGTTCAAACACAGATACGCAGTATTTT CASSSNTDTQYF
NA TRBJ2-7 NA TRBV19 TGTGCCAGTAGTAGGGGGACCGTAAGAGAGCAGTACTTC CASSRGTVREQYF
NA TRBJ1-1 few TRBV27 TGTGCCAGCAGTTTCAAGGGCACTGAAGCTTTCTTT CASSFKGTEAFF
TRBD2 TRBJ2-5 NA TRBV10-1 TGCGCCAGCAGTGAGGGGACTAGCGGGACACAAGAGACCCAGTACTTC CASSEGTSGTQETQYF
TRBD2 TRBJ2-7 NA TRBV6-4 TGTGCCAGCAGTGAAGTAGCGGGAGGCCCCTACGAGCAGTACTTC CASSEVAGGPYEQYF
NA TRBJ1-1 few TRBV5-4 TGTGCCAGCAGCCCCAGTTCGGCGGATGAAGCTTTCTTT CASSPSSADEAFF
NA TRBJ1-2 few TRBV30 TGTGCCTGGAGTGTTGGGATCGCAAATGGCTACACCTTC CAWSVGIANGYTF
NA TRBJ1-2 NA TRBV9 TGTGCCAGCAGCGTAGTTCCCCAGGGGCGCTATGGCTACACCTTC CASSVVPQGRYGYTF
TRBD1 TRBJ2-3 NA TRBV19 TGTGCCAGTAGTCCGGGACAGCAACGGAGCACAGATACGCAGTATTTT CASSPGQQRSTDTQYF
NA TRBJ2-7 NA TRBV5-1 TGCGCCAGCAGCTTGGCCGGTAGCGAACGTTCCTACGAGCAGTACTTC CASSLAGSERSYEQYF
TRBD2 TRBJ2-7 once TRBV7-2 TGTGCCAGCAGCCCACTAGCGGGAGGGTCCCACGAGCAGTACTTC CASSPLAGGSHEQYF
NA TRBJ2-6 NA TRBV5-1 TGCGCCAGCAGTACTCTTAACTCTGGGGCCAACGTCCTGACTTTC CASSTLNSGANVLTF
TRBD1 TRBJ1-2 NA TRBV5-1 TGCGCCAGCAGCGGCGGGACAGTCGACTATGGCTACACCTTC CASSGGTVDYGYTF
NA TRBJ1-2 few TRBV20-1 TGCAGTGCCTCATATGGCTACACCTTC CSASYGYTF
NA TRBJ2-5 NA TRBV27 TGTGCCAGCAGTATCCGGGACGGTACCGGGGAGACCCAGTACTTC CASSIRDGTGETQYF
TRBD1 TRBJ2-4 NA TRBV6-1 TGTGCCAGCAGAGACAGGGGAGCCAAAAACATTCAGTACTTC CASRDRGAKNIQYF
TRBD2 TRBJ2-5 NA TRBV5-1 TGCGCCAGCAAGGCGGGAGTTCAAGAGACCCAGTACTTC CASKAGVQETQYF
TRBD2 TRBJ2-1 NA TRBV4-2 TGTGCCAGCAGCCAAGATCCGAGACTAGCGGGAGTAAATGAGCAGTTCTTC CASSQDPRLAGVNEQFF
NA TRBJ2-5 NA TRBV6-1 TGTGCCAGCAGCCGCCCCAGACAGGTTCAAGAGACCCAGTACTTC CASSRPRQVQETQYF
NA TRBJ1-4 NA TRBV30 TGTGCCTGGAATCCCCAGCCGGCCGATGAAAAACTGTTTTTT CAWNPQPADEKLFF
NA TRBJ1-1 NA TRBV19 TGTGCCAGTGGGGTCGGGGGCGCCGGGGGTGAAGCTTTCTTT CASGVGGAGGEAFF
TRBD1 TRBJ1-2 NA TRBV28 TGTGCCACCCGGGACAGTGCTAACTATGGCTACACCTTC CATRDSANYGYTF